Below, 9 T cell receptor beta chains from the same sample are listed, as sequenced in a study of T cell repertoires in cytomegalovirus infection. MiXCR was run by TCRdb on the reads, yielding one entry per CDR3 protein. Of 250,000 to 300,000 distinct CDR3 sequences in the sample, around 25% were seen once. Sequenced sample: PBMCs. All receptors derive from a human donor in good health (CMV status not recorded). Some clones in this sample may be carry-over from other donors' samples.

The CDR3 region has the DNA TGTGCCAGCAGCAACCTTGCCGGGGGCGGTTCCTACGAGCAGTACTTC. Its translation is CASSNLAGGGSYEQYF. The V gene is TRBV7-9, the J gene TRBJ2-7; tentatively, D is TRBD1 or TRBD2 (6 bases each). Germline V lookup: CDR1 SEHNR, CDR2 FQNEAQ (reference sequence). The CDR3 loop spans 16 amino acids. V was cut by 5 bases and J by 1 base, with 18 bases left in between.

This clonotype was detected ten times or more. CDR3 region: CASSLVAGIEQYF. As DNA, the CDR3 is TGTGCCAGCAGCTTAGTCGCAGGTATCGAGCAGTACTTC. The chain joins TRBV7-2 to TRBJ2-7; no definite D call. The CDR3 consists of 13 residues. V was pared by 1 base and J by 6 bases, with 10 bases between. CDR1 and CDR2 from the germline V gene are SGHTA and FQGNSA. Full variable domain (rest looked up from reference TRBV7-2 and TRBJ2-7): GAGVSQSPSNKVTEKGKDVELRCDPISGHTALYWYRQSLGQGLEFLIYFQGNSAPDKSGLPSDRFSAERTGGSVSTLTIQRTQQEDSAVYLCASSLVAGIEQYFGPGTRLTVT.

The chain joins TRBV19 to TRBJ1-5; 8 positions match TRBD1. The CDR3 contains 17 residues. Germline-derived CDR1 and CDR2 are LNHDA and SQIVND (reference sequence). Trimming removed 4 bases from V and 4 bases from J; junction bases left unmatched: 12. The DNA of the CDR3 is TGTGCCAGTAGTACCCCCAGGGGCAGGGGGCATAATCAGCCCCAGCATTTT. This sequence encodes CASSTPRGRGHNQPQHF.

This clonotype occurred many times. V and J are TRBV7-6 and TRBJ2-2; the D gene is possibly TRBD2 (6 bases). Germline CDR1 and CDR2: SGHVS and FNYEAQ. The germline V and J ends were trimmed by 5 bases and 7 bases, with 14 bases remaining between them. This CDR3 region has 14 residues. CDR3 coding DNA: TGTGCCAGCAGCGGGCTAGCGATGGGCGGGGAGCTGTTTTTT. Translated: CASSGLAMGGELFF.

This chain links TRBV5-1 with TRBJ2-1; unclear D gene. Germline V lookup: CDR1 SGHRS, CDR2 YFSETQ. The length of the CDR3 is 13 residues. Trimming cost V 0 bases and J 6 bases, with 7 bases left between them. The CDR3 reads CASSLAPANEQFF. CDR3 in DNA: TGCGCCAGCAGCTTGGCCCCAGCCAATGAGCAGTTCTTC.

The rearrangement uses TRBV10-3 and TRBJ2-7, with 12 bases aligning to TRBD1. Trimming at V came to 10 bases and at J to 2 bases, leaving 9 bases not matched to a gene. This CDR3 has 15 amino acids. CDR1 and CDR2 (germline): ENHRY, SYGVKD. The CDR3 loop reads CATASGTGGPYEQYF. The CDR3 nucleotides read TGTGCCACCGCTTCCGGGACAGGGGGCCCCTACGAGCAGTACTTC.

The rearrangement joins TRBV6-6 to TRBJ1-1; TRBD1 agrees at 7 bases. Germline V gives CDR1 MNHNY, CDR2 SVGAGI (reference sequence). The ends lost 2 bases at V and 0 bases at J; junction bases unmatched: 6. The CDR3 extends over 16 amino acids. The CDR3 here is CASSYDRVGMNTEAFF. The CDR3 DNA follows: TGTGCCAGCAGTTACGACAGGGTGGGGATGAACACTGAAGCTTTCTTT.

This clonotype was observed at least ten times. V gene TRBV29-1 combines with J gene TRBJ1-5; D gene uncertain. The CDR3 loop spans 13 amino acids. V lost 6 bases, J lost 3 bases, and 12 bases lay in between. CDR1 is SQVTM and CDR2 is ANQGSEA in the germline V gene. The CDR3 DNA reads as TGCAGCGTCCTGGAAAACTACAATCAGCCCCAGCATTTT. This translates into CSVLENYNQPQHF.

This chain joins TRBV7-9 and TRBJ2-1; tentatively, D is TRBD2 (6 bases). Germline-derived CDR1 and CDR2 are SEHNR and FQNEAQ (reference sequence). This CDR3 contains 19 residues. The V end was cut by 3 bases, the J end by 6 bases, with 27 bases between. This CDR3 reads CASSFLRAAQAGRANEQFF. CDR3 nucleotide sequence: TGTGCCAGCAGCTTTTTAAGGGCTGCCCAGGCGGGACGTGCCAATGAGCAGTTCTTC.